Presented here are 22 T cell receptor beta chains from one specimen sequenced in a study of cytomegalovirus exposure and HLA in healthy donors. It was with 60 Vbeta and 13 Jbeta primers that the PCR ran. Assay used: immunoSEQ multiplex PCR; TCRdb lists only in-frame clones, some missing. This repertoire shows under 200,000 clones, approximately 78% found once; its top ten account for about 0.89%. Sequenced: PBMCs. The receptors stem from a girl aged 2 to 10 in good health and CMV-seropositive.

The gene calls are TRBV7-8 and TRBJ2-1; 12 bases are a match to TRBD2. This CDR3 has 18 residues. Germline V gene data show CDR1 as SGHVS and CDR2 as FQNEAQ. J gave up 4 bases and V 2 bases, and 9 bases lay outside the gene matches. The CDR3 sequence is CASSLPKLAGGIYNEQFF. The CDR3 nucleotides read TGTGCCAGCAGCTTACCAAAGCTAGCGGGAGGGATTTACAATGAGCAGTTCTTC.

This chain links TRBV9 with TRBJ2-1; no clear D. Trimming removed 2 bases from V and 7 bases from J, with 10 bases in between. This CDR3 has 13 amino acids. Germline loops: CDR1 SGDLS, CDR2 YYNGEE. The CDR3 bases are TGTGCCAGCAGCGTCCAAAGCCGGAATGAGCAGTTCTTC. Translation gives CASSVQSRNEQFF. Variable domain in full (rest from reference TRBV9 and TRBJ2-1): DSGVTQTPKHLITATGQRVTLRCSPRSGDLSVYWYQQSLDQGLQFLIQYYNGEERAKGNILERFSAQQFPDLHSELNLSSLELGDSALYFCASSVQSRNEQFFGPGTRLTVL.

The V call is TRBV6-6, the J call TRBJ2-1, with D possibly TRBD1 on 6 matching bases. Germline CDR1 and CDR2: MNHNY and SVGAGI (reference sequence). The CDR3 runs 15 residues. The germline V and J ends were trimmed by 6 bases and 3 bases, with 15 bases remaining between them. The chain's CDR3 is CASSSTGRYYNEQFF. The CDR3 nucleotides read TGTGCCAGCAGCTCTACAGGGAGATACTACAATGAGCAGTTCTTC.

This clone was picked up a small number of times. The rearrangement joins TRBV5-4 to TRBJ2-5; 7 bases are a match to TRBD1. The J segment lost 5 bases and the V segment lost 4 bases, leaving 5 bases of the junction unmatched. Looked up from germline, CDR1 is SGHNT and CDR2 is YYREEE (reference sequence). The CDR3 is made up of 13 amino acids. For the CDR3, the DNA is TGTGCCAGCAGCCGGGACAGTAGGGAGACCCAGTACTTC. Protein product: CASSRDSRETQYF.

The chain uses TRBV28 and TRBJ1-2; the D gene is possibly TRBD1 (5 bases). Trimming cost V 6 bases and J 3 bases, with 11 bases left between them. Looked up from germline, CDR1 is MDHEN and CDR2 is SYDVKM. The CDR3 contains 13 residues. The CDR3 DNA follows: TGTGCCAGCAGGAGGACACGCCACTATGGCTACACCTTC. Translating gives CASRRTRHYGYTF.

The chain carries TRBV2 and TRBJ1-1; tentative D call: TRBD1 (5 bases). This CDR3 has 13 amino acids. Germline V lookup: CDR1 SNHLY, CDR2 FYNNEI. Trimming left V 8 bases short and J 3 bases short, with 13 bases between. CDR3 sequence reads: CASAGELDTEAFF. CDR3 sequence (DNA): TGTGCCAGCGCGGGGGAATTGGACACTGAAGCTTTCTTT.

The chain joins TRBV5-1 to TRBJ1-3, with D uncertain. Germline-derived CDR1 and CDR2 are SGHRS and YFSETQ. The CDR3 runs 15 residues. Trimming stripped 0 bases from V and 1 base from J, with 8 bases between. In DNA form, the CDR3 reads TGCGCCAGCAGCTTGGAATACAGATCTGGAAACACCATATATTTT. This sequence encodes CASSLEYRSGNTIYF.

In DNA, the CDR3 is TGTGCCTGGAGACAGGGACGGGACACCATATATTTT. Translated, it gives CAWRQGRDTIYF. The V call is TRBV30, the J call TRBJ1-3; D is possibly TRBD1 (6 bases). V was shortened by 3 bases and J by 8 bases, with 11 bases between the two germline ends. Germline CDR1 and CDR2: GTSNPN and SVGIG (reference sequence). The CDR3 has 12 amino acids.

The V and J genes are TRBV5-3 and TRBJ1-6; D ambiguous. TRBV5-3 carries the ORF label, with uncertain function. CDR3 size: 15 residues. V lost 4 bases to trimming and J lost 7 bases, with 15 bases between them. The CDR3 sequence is CARSLVLRGNSPLHF. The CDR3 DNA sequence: TGTGCCAGAAGCCTCGTATTACGGGGAAATTCACCCCTCCACTTT.

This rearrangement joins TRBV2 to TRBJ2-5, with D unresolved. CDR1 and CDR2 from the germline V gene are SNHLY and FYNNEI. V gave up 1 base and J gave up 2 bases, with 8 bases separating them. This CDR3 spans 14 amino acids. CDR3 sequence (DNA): TGTGCCAGCAGTGAAGATGGTAGACAAGAGACCCAGTACTTC. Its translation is CASSEDGRQETQYF. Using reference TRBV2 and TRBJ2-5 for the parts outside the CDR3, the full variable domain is EPEVTQTPSHQVTQMGQEVILRCVPISNHLYFYWYRQILGQKVEFLVSFYNNEISEKSEIFDDQFSVERPDGSNFTLKIRSTKLEDSAMYFCASSEDGRQETQYFGPGTRLLVL.

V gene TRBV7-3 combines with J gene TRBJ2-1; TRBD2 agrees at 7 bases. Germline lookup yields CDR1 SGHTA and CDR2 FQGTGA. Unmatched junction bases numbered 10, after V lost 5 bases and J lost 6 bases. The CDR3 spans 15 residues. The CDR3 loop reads CASSISGSGGNEQFF. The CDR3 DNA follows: TGTGCCAGCAGCATTAGCGGCTCGGGAGGCAATGAGCAGTTCTTC.

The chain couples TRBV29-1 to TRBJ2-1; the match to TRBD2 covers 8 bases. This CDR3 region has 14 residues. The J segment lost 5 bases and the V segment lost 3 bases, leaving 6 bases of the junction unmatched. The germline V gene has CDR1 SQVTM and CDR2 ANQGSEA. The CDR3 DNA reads TGCAGCGTTGACGTAGCGGGAAATAACAATGAGCAGTTCTTC. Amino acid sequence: CSVDVAGNNNEQFF.

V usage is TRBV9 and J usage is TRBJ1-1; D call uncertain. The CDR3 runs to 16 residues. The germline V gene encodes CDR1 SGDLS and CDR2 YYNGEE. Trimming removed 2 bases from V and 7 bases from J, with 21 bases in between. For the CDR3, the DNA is TGTGCCAGCAGCGTCGGCTTTGAGGGAGAACGCGTTGAAGCTTTCTTT. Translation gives CASSVGFEGERVEAFF.

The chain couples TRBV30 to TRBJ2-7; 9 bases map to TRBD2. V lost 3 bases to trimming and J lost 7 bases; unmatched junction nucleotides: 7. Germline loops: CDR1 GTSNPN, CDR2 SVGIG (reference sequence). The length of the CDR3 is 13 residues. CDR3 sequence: CAWRTSGAGEQYF. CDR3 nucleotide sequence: TGTGCCTGGAGGACTAGCGGAGCTGGGGAGCAGTACTTC.

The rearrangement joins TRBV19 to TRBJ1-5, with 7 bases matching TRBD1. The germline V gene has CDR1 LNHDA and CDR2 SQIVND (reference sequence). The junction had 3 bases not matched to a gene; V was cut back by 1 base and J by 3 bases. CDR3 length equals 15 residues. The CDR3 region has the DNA TGTGCCAGTAGTATAGGAAGGGGGCACAATCAGCCCCAGCATTTT. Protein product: CASSIGRGHNQPQHF.

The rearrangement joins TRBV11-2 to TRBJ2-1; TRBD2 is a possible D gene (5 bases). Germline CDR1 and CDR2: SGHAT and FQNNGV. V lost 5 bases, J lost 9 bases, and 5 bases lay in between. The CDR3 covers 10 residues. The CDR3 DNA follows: TGTGCCAGCAGCGAGGGTGAGCAGTTCTTC. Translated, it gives CASSEGEQFF.

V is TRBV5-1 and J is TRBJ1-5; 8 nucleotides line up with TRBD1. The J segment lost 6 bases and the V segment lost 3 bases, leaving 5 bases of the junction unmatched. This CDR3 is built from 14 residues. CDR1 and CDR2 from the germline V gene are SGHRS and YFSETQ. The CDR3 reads CASSSQGGLQPQHF. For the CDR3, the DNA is TGCGCCAGCAGCTCACAGGGGGGTCTTCAGCCCCAGCATTTT.

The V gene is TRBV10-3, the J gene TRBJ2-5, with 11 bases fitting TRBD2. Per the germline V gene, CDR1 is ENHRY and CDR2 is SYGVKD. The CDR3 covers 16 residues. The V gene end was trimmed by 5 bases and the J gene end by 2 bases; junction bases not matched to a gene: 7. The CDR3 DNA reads TGTGCCATCAGTACTAGCGGGAGAATGGATCAAGAGACCCAGTACTTC. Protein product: CAISTSGRMDQETQYF.

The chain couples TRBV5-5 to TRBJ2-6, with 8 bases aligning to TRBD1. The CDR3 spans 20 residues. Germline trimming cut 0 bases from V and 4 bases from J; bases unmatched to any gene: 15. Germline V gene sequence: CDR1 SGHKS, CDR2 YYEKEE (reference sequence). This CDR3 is CASSLGKQGAYLLGANVLTF. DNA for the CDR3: TGTGCCAGCAGCTTGGGGAAGCAGGGGGCGTATCTTTTAGGGGCCAACGTCCTGACTTTC.

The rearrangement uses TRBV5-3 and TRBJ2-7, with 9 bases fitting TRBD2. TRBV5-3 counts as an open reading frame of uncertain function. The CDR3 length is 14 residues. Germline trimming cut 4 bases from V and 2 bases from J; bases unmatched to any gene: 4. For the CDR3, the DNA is TGTGCCAGAAGCCGGACTAGCGACACCTACGAGCAGTACTTC. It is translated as CARSRTSDTYEQYF.

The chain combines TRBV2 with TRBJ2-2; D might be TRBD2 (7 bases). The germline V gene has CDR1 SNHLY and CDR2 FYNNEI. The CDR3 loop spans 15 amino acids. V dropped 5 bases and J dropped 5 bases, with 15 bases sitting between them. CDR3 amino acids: CASSLEGGRTGELFF. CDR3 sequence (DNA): TGTGCCAGCAGTCTAGAGGGGGGGCGGACCGGGGAGCTGTTTTTT. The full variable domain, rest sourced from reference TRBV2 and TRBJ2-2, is EPEVTQTPSHQVTQMGQEVILRCVPISNHLYFYWYRQILGQKVEFLVSFYNNEISEKSEIFDDQFSVERPDGSNFTLKIRSTKLEDSAMYFCASSLEGGRTGELFFGEGSRLTVL.

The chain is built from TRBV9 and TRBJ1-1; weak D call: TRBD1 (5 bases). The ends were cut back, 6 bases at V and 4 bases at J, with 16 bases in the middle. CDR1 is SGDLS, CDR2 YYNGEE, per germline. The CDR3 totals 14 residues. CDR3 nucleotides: TGTGCCAGCAAAGCAGGCGGGGGGTCCACTGAAGCTTTCTTT. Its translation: CASKAGGGSTEAFF.